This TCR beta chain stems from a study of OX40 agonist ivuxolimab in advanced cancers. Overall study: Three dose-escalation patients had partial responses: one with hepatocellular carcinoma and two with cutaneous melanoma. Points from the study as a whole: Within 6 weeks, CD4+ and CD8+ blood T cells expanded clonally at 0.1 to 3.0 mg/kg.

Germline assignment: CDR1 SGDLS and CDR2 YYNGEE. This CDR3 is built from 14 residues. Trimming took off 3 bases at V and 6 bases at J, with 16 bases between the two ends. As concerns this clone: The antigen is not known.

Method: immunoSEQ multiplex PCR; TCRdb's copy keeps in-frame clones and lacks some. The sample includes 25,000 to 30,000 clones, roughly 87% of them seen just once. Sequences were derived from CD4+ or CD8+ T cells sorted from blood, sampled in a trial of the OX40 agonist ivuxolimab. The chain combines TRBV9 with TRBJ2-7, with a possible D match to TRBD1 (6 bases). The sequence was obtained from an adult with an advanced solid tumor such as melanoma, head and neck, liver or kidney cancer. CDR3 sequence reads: CASSAMDSPSEQYF. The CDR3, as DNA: TGTGCCAGCAGCGCAATGGACAGCCCGAGCGAGCAGTACTTC.